What follows are 22 T cell receptor beta chains derived from one specimen sequenced in a study of T cell changes during pregnancy in multiple sclerosis. The protocol was immunoSEQ multiplex PCR, while the TCRdb copy is restricted to in-frame clones and leaves out a portion. The sample holds over 50,000 clones, 70% to 90% seen once. The sequenced sample was peripheral blood, obtained in the first trimester of pregnancy. These receptors were obtained from a female donor with multiple sclerosis, enrolled in a pregnancy study.

The chain combines TRBV9 with TRBJ1-2; 11 positions agree with TRBD1. After removal of 7 bases from V and 8 bases from J, the junction contained 13 bases not matched to a gene. This CDR3 is 15 amino acids long. The germline gives CDR1 SGDLS, CDR2 YYNGEE. CDR3 nucleotides: TGTGCCAGCGCTGTTGCCTCGGGACAGGGGGGGGGCTACACCTTC. This encodes CASAVASGQGGGYTF. Together with reference TRBV9 and TRBJ1-2, the CDR3 gives the full variable domain: DSGVTQTPKHLITATGQRVTLRCSPRSGDLSVYWYQQSLDQGLQFLIQYYNGEERAKGNILERFSAQQFPDLHSELNLSSLELGDSALYFCASAVASGQGGGYTFGSGTRLTVV.

This chain links TRBV9 with TRBJ1-1, with D tentatively TRBD1 (5 bases). This CDR3 is 12 amino acids long. CDR1 is SGDLS and CDR2 is YYNGEE in the germline V gene. V lost 3 bases and J lost 5, with 8 bases in between. In DNA, the CDR3 is TGTGCCAGCAGCGGCCAGGGAACTGAAGCTTTCTTT. Encoded protein: CASSGQGTEAFF.

This clone has just a few counts. The chain uses TRBV7-9 and TRBJ1-2; no reliable D call. This CDR3 region has 14 residues. The germline V and J ends were trimmed by 1 base and 2 bases, with 8 bases remaining between them. Germline assignment: CDR1 SEHNR and CDR2 FQNEAQ (reference sequence). The CDR3 coding sequence is TGTGCCAGCAGCTTAGGTGGTCAGAACTATGGCTACACCTTC. This gives the protein CASSLGGQNYGYTF.

The chain uses TRBV5-6 and TRBJ2-5; unclear D gene. CDR1 is SGHDT and CDR2 is YYEEEE in the germline V gene. The CDR3 extends over 13 amino acids. Between the trimmed V and J ends, which lost 1 base and 1 base, there was a span of 5 bases. The CDR3 DNA reads TGTGCCAGCAGCTTGTCAATCCAAGAGACCCAGTACTTC. This sequence encodes CASSLSIQETQYF. Together with reference TRBV5-6 and TRBJ2-5, the CDR3 gives the full variable domain: DAGVTQSPTHLIKTRGQQVTLRCSPKSGHDTVSWYQQALGQGPQFIFQYYEEEERQRGNFPDRFSGHQFPNYSSELNVNALLLGDSALYLCASSLSIQETQYFGPGTRLLVL.

This chain uses TRBV5-1 with TRBJ1-2, with D possibly being TRBD1 (5 bases). The CDR3 is 15 residues long. Germline V gene lookup returns CDR1 SGHRS and CDR2 YFSETQ. V lost 0 bases and J lost 8, with 17 bases in between. Here the CDR3 reads CASSLDSGPSGGYTF. For the CDR3, the DNA is TGCGCCAGCAGCTTGGATTCAGGGCCGTCAGGGGGCTACACCTTC.

The chain has TRBV10-3 and TRBJ1-3; a possible D gene is TRBD1 (5 bases). With 6 bases removed from V and 0 bases from J, the gap between germline ends came to 9 bases. CDR1 and CDR2 from the germline V gene are ENHRY and SYGVKD. The CDR3 spans 14 residues. CDR3 DNA: TGTGCCATCAGGGGGGGGAACTCTGGAAACACCATATATTTT. As protein: CAIRGGNSGNTIYF.

The CDR3 DNA reads TGTGCCAGCAGCGGTTCATGGGGGGATTCACCCCTCCACTTT. Its protein is CASSGSWGDSPLHF. The chain couples TRBV9 to TRBJ1-6; D may be TRBD1 (5 bases). The CDR3 covers 14 residues. V was pared by 3 bases and J by 8 bases, with 12 bases between. CDR1 and CDR2 from the germline V gene are SGDLS and YYNGEE.

J is TRBJ1-3 and V is TRBV30; D might be TRBD1 (5 bases). The ends were cut back, 4 bases at V and 8 bases at J, with 9 bases in the middle. Looked up from germline, CDR1 is GTSNPN and CDR2 is SVGIG (reference sequence). This CDR3 region has 11 residues. In DNA, the CDR3 is TGTGCCTGGACCACGGGGGACACCATATATTTT. Encoded protein: CAWTTGDTIYF. Together with reference TRBV30 and TRBJ1-3, the CDR3 gives the full variable domain: SQTIHQWPATLVQPVGSPLSLECTVEGTSNPNLYWYRQAAGRGLQLLFYSVGIGQISSEVPQNLSASRPQDRQFILSSKKLLLSDSGFYLCAWTTGDTIYFGEGSWLTVV.

This chain links TRBV15 with TRBJ2-7, with 7 bases lining up with TRBD1. The germline V gene encodes CDR1 LNHNV and CDR2 YYDKDF (reference sequence). The V segment lost 0 bases and the J segment 5 bases; nucleotides outside the gene matches: 10. The CDR3 totals 16 residues. CDR3 DNA: TGTGCCACCAGCAGAGATCTCGTCAGGGGGACCGACGAGCAGTACTTC. Translation: CATSRDLVRGTDEQYF.

The chain links TRBV4-1 to TRBJ2-2; 9 bases align to TRBD2. V gave up 5 bases and J gave up 3 bases; unmatched junction bases: 16. Germline V CDR1 and CDR2: MGHRA, YSYEKL. The CDR3 sequence is 19 residues long. CDR3 region: CASSERQGWAGGHTGELFF. Written as DNA, the CDR3 is TGCGCCAGCAGCGAAAGACAAGGTTGGGCGGGGGGGCACACCGGGGAGCTGTTTTTT.

The chain links TRBV5-1 to TRBJ2-3; 10 bases agree with TRBD1. Germline V gene sequence: CDR1 SGHRS, CDR2 YFSETQ. The CDR3 extends over 15 amino acids. Losses at the gene ends were 4 bases for V and 4 bases for J; bases not matched to a gene: 6. This chain's CDR3 is CASSPTGQGADTQYF. CDR3 DNA sequence: TGCGCCAGCAGCCCCACTGGACAGGGGGCAGATACGCAGTATTTT. Full variable domain (outside the CDR3, taken from reference TRBV5-1 and TRBJ2-3): KAGVTQTPRYLIKTRGQQVTLSCSPISGHRSVSWYQQTPGQGLQFLFEYFSETQRNKGNFPGRFSGRQFSNSRSEMNVSTLELGDSALYLCASSPTGQGADTQYFGPGTRLTVL.

The chain uses TRBV6-5 and TRBJ2-2; possibly TRBD1 for D (6 bases). The germline V and J ends were trimmed by 8 bases and 2 bases, with 9 bases remaining between them. The CDR3 contains 13 residues. The V gene's germline CDR1 is MNHEY and CDR2 SVGAGI. CDR3 protein: CASGGYNTGELFF. The CDR3 nucleotides read TGTGCCAGCGGGGGCTATAACACCGGGGAGCTGTTTTTT.

J is TRBJ1-2 and V is TRBV4-3, with D uncertain. The CDR3 runs to 13 residues. Per germline, CDR1 LGHNA and CDR2 YSLEER. The ends were cut back, 0 bases at V and 5 bases at J, with 7 bases in the middle. CDR3 bases: TGCGCCAGCAGCCAAGACCCCAGATATGGCTACACCTTC. Translated, it gives CASSQDPRYGYTF.

The sample holds one count of this clone. The chain employs TRBV5-4 and TRBJ2-7, with 7 bases lining up with TRBD2. V lost 3 bases and J lost 2; bases outside the gene matches: 8. The germline gives CDR1 SGHNT, CDR2 YYREEE (reference sequence). This CDR3 has 15 amino acids. The CDR3, as DNA: TGTGCCAGCAGCTCGCAGACTAGCAGCCCCTACGAGCAGTACTTC. This codes for CASSSQTSSPYEQYF.

The chain couples TRBV10-3 to TRBJ1-4, with D hard to call. This CDR3 is built from 16 residues. Germline CDR1 ENHRY, CDR2 SYGVKD. The germline V and J ends were trimmed by 0 bases and 0 bases, with 8 bases remaining between them. In DNA, the CDR3 is TGTGCCATCAGTGAGTCGTTAGTAGCAACTAATGAAAAACTGTTTTTT. Protein product: CAISESLVATNEKLFF.

The V and J genes are TRBV7-2 and TRBJ1-1, with 8 bases identical to TRBD1. The junction had 2 bases not matched to a gene; V was cut back by 4 bases and J by 1 base. From germline, CDR1 is SGHTA and CDR2 FQGNSA. This CDR3 region has 14 residues. CDR3 amino acids: CASSSTGANTEAFF. The CDR3 DNA is TGTGCCAGCAGCTCGACAGGGGCGAACACTGAAGCTTTCTTT.

The rearrangement links TRBV5-1 to TRBJ2-7; D gene uncertain. V was cut by 1 base and J by 2 bases, with 7 bases left in between. The germline V gene encodes CDR1 SGHRS and CDR2 YFSETQ. The CDR3 is 13 amino acids. The CDR3 DNA reads TGCGCCAGCAGCTTGACACAAACCTACGAGCAGTACTTC. Encoded protein: CASSLTQTYEQYF.

This chain joins TRBV19 and TRBJ2-3, with TRBD2 as a possible D gene (5 bases). This CDR3 comprises 16 residues. Between the trimmed V and J ends, which lost 3 bases and 5 bases, there was a span of 18 bases. The germline V gene has CDR1 LNHDA and CDR2 SQIVND (reference sequence). CDR3 in amino acids: CASSIWIRGPGDTQYF. In nucleotides, the CDR3 is TGTGCCAGTAGTATTTGGATCCGGGGTCCTGGAGATACGCAGTATTTT.

As concerns this clone: Other DNA sequences in this specimen translate into the identical CDR3. The V and J genes are TRBV4-1 and TRBJ2-7; 9 bases agree with TRBD1. The CDR3 runs to 17 residues. Germline trimming cut 4 bases from V and 1 base from J; bases unmatched to any gene: 11. The germline CDR1 and CDR2 sequences are MGHRA and YSYEKL. The CDR3 protein is CASSLAGGQGGSYEQYF. The DNA for the CDR3 is TGCGCCAGCAGCCTCGCTGGGGGACAGGGAGGTTCCTACGAGCAGTACTTC.

The V gene is TRBV2, the J gene TRBJ1-1, with 10 bases that match TRBD1. V lost 8 bases to trimming and J lost 1 base; unmatched junction nucleotides: 4. Germline V gives CDR1 SNHLY, CDR2 FYNNEI. This CDR3 spans 14 amino acids. CDR3 sequence (DNA): TGTGCCAGCCGTAGACAGGGGGCGAACACTGAAGCTTTCTTT. It codes for CASRRQGANTEAFF.

The V gene is TRBV10-3, the J gene TRBJ2-2; TRBD1 agrees at 11 bases. CDR1 is ENHRY and CDR2 is SYGVKD in the germline V gene. With V trimmed by 5 bases and J by 6 bases, 5 bases remained unmatched. The CDR3 has 15 residues. The CDR3 DNA follows: TGTGCCATCAGTCAGGACAGGGGGCATGCCGGGGAGCTGTTTTTT. This encodes CAISQDRGHAGELFF.

The chain recombines TRBV18 with TRBJ2-2; tentatively, D is TRBD1 (5 bases). Between the trimmed V and J ends, which lost 3 bases and 10 bases, there was a span of 15 bases. CDR1 KGHSH and CDR2 LQKENI come from the germline V gene. The CDR3 runs 14 residues. CDR3 bases: TGTGCCAGCTCACCTTTGGGGCCAGATCAGGAGCTGTTTTTT. Translated, it gives CASSPLGPDQELFF.